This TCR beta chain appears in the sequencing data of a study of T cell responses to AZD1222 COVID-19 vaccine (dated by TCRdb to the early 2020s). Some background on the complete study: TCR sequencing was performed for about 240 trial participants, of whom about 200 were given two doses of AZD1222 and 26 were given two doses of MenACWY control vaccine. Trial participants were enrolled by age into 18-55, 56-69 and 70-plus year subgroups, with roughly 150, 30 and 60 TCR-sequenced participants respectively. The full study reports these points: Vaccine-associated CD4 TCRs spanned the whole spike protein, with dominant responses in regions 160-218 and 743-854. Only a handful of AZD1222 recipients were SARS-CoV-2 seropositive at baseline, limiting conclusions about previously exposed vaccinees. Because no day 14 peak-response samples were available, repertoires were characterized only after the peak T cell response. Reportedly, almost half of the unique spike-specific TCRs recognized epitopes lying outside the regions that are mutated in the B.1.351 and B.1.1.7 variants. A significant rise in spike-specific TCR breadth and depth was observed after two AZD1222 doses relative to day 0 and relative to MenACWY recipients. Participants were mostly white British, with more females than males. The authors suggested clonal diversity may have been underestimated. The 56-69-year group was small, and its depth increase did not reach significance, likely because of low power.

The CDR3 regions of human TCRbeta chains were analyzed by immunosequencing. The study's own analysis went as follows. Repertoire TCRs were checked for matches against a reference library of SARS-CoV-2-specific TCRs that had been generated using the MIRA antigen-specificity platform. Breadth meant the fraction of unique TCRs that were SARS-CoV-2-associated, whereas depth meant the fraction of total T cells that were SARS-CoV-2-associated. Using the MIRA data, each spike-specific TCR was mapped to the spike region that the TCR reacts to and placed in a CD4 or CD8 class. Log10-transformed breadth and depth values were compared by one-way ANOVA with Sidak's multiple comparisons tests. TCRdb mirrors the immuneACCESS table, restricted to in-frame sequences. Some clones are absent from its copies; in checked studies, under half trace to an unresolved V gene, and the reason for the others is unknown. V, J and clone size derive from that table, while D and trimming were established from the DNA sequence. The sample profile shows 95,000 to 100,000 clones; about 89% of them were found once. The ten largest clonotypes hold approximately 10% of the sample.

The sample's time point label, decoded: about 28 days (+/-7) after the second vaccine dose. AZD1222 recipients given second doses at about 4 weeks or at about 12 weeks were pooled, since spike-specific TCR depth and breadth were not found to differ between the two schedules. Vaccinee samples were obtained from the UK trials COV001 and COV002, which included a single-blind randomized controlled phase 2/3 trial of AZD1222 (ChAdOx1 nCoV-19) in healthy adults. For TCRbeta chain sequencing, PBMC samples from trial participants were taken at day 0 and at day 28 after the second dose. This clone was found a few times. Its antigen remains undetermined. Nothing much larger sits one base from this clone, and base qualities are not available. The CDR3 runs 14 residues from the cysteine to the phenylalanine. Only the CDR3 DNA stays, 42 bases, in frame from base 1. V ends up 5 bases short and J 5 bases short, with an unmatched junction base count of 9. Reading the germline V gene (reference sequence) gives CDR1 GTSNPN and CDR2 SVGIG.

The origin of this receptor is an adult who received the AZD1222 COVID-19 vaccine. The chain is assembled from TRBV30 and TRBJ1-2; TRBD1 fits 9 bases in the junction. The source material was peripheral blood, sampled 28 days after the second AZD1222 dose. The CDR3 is CAWGPGQGYYGYTF. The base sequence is TGTGCCTGGGGCCCGGGACAGGGATATTATGGCTACACCTTC.